The next 30 T cell receptor beta chains were all read from a single sample in a study of cytomegalovirus exposure and HLA in healthy donors. The study ran its PCR with 60 Vbeta and 13 Jbeta primers. Using immunoSEQ multiplex PCR, the repertoire was profiled, and TCRdb retains in-frame clones only, with some absent. The table shows about 220,000 clones, with 70% to 80% occurring only once. Material: PBMCs. The receptor source for this set is a woman aged 25 to 39 in good health and CMV-seronegative.

V gene TRBV30 combines with J gene TRBJ1-1, with D maybe TRBD1 (5 bases). Germline CDR1 is GTSNPN and CDR2 is SVGIG (reference sequence). This CDR3 is built from 17 residues. The V end was cut by 0 bases, the J end by 3 bases, with 20 bases between. CDR3 sequence reads: CAWSVLRGTGRYTEAFF. The CDR3 DNA reads as TGTGCCTGGAGTGTACTTCGGGGGACCGGGAGGTACACTGAAGCTTTCTTT.

This clone was seen just once. The CDR3 here is CASSQGARHSPLHF. The CDR3 DNA is TGTGCCAGCAGTCAGGGGGCGAGGCATTCACCCCTCCACTTT. V gene TRBV6-1 combines with J gene TRBJ1-6; the match to TRBD1 covers 8 bases. CDR3 size: 14 residues. Trimming removed 5 bases from V and 8 bases from J; junction bases left unmatched: 5. Germline loops: CDR1 MNHNS, CDR2 SASEGT.

This clone was seen a handful of times. The chain is built from TRBV6-5 and TRBJ1-6; a possible D gene is TRBD1 (5 bases). V was cut by 6 bases and J by 8 bases, with 17 bases left in between. The CDR3 is made up of 15 amino acids. Germline CDR1 reads MNHEY; CDR2 reads SVGAGI. The CDR3 loop is CASSLDPGGYSPLHF. DNA for the CDR3: TGTGCCAGCAGCCTCGACCCGGGGGGGTATTCACCCCTCCACTTT.

The chain joins TRBV15 to TRBJ2-1; TRBD2 aligns across 8 bases. CDR3 length: 15 amino acids. Germline CDR1 is LNHNV and CDR2 is YYDKDF (reference sequence). V gave up 6 bases and J gave up 0 bases; unmatched junction bases: 4. The CDR3, as DNA: TGTGCCACCAGAAAAGCGGGAGCCTCCTACAATGAGCAGTTCTTC. Translation: CATRKAGASYNEQFF.

This chain joins TRBV18 and TRBJ2-3; TRBD2 might be the D (6 bases). The germline V gene encodes CDR1 KGHSH and CDR2 LQKENI. The germline V and J ends were trimmed by 3 bases and 1 base, with 14 bases remaining between them. This CDR3 is built from 16 residues. CDR3 sequence: CASSPRERSGTDTQYF. CDR3 DNA sequence: TGTGCCAGCTCACCCCGGGAGCGGTCTGGCACAGATACGCAGTATTTT.

The sample holds one count of this clone. The genes are TRBV10-1 and TRBJ2-5; 7 bases align to TRBD2. Trimming removed 6 bases from V and 4 bases from J; junction bases left unmatched: 5. The CDR3 runs to 13 residues. CDR1 WNHNN and CDR2 SYGVQD come from the germline V gene (reference sequence). In nucleotides, the CDR3 is TGCGCCAGCAGCCCGGGGGGTCGAGAGACCCAGTACTTC. It codes for CASSPGGRETQYF.

This chain uses TRBV6-1 with TRBJ2-2, with 7 bases identical to TRBD1. With 6 bases clipped from V and 1 base from J, the junction kept 2 bases outside the gene matches. Germline assignment: CDR1 MNHNS and CDR2 SASEGT. This CDR3 spans 14 amino acids. The CDR3 region is CASSRQGNTGELFF. As DNA, the CDR3 is TGTGCCAGCAGCCGACAGGGGAACACCGGGGAGCTGTTTTTT.

This clone occurred a few times. This chain uses TRBV9 with TRBJ1-1; maybe TRBD1 (5 bases). Looked up from germline, CDR1 is SGDLS and CDR2 is YYNGEE. Between the trimmed V and J ends, which lost 1 base and 0 bases, there was a span of 10 bases. This CDR3 spans 15 amino acids. CDR3 residues: CASSVREGMNTEAFF. The CDR3 DNA sequence: TGTGCCAGCAGCGTAAGGGAGGGGATGAACACTGAAGCTTTCTTT. The variable domain in full, completed from reference TRBV9 and TRBJ1-1, reads DSGVTQTPKHLITATGQRVTLRCSPRSGDLSVYWYQQSLDQGLQFLIQYYNGEERAKGNILERFSAQQFPDLHSELNLSSLELGDSALYFCASSVREGMNTEAFFGQGTRLTVV.

The gene calls are TRBV30 and TRBJ1-4; TRBD1 is a possible D gene (6 bases). V shed 0 bases and J shed 5 bases, with 13 bases lying between them. This CDR3 contains 15 residues. Germline lookup yields CDR1 GTSNPN and CDR2 SVGIG (reference sequence). The chain's CDR3 is CAWSVPTGLNEKLFF. The CDR3 DNA reads as TGTGCCTGGAGTGTACCCACAGGGTTAAATGAAAAACTGTTTTTT.

The chain joins TRBV30 to TRBJ1-2; D is unresolved. The germline V and J ends were trimmed by 2 bases and 4 bases, with 17 bases remaining between them. CDR3 size: 15 residues. Germline assignment: CDR1 GTSNPN and CDR2 SVGIG (reference sequence). CDR3 sequence: CAWSPREDFSYGYTF. CDR3 in DNA: TGTGCCTGGAGTCCCCGGGAGGACTTTTCCTATGGCTACACCTTC.

The chain uses TRBV25-1 and TRBJ1-2, with a tentative D call TRBD1 (6 bases). Between the trimmed V and J ends, which lost 6 bases and 1 base, there was a span of 12 bases. Germline lookup yields CDR1 MGHDK and CDR2 SYGVNS. This CDR3 is 14 amino acids long. Here the CDR3 reads CASRGGANNYGYTF. DNA of the CDR3: TGTGCCAGCAGGGGGGGGGCGAATAACTATGGCTACACCTTC.

The V and J genes are TRBV6-6 and TRBJ1-1; perhaps TRBD1 as D (5 bases). Germline assignment: CDR1 MNHNY and CDR2 SVGAGI (reference sequence). Trimming left V 5 bases short and J 1 base short, with 11 bases between. This CDR3 contains 14 residues. The CDR3 coding sequence is TGTGCCAGCAGTCTAGGACAAGCGAACACTGAAGCTTTCTTT. It yields the protein CASSLGQANTEAFF.

The chain links TRBV7-9 to TRBJ2-7, with 7 nucleotides matching TRBD1. The CDR3 contains 14 residues. V was pared by 6 bases and J by 2 bases, with 7 bases of the junction left unmatched. The V gene's germline CDR1 is SEHNR and CDR2 FQNEAQ (reference sequence). CDR3 in amino acids: CASSLGTDPYEQYF. In DNA form, the CDR3 reads TGTGCCAGCAGTCTGGGGACAGACCCCTACGAGCAGTACTTC.

This clone was observed a handful of times. V usage is TRBV30 and J usage is TRBJ1-5; TRBD1 matches at 12 bases. Germline loops: CDR1 GTSNPN, CDR2 SVGIG (reference sequence). V gave up 3 bases and J gave up 3 bases; unmatched junction bases: 3. The CDR3 is 15 residues long. The CDR3 DNA follows: TGTGCCTGGAGGGGACAGGGGGCGGCCAATCAGCCCCAGCATTTT. Translating it yields CAWRGQGAANQPQHF.

The chain has TRBV9 and TRBJ1-3, with TRBD1 matching 7 bases. The CDR3 sequence is 16 residues long. V was clipped by 2 bases and J by 1 base; unmatched bases: 6. CDR1 SGDLS and CDR2 YYNGEE come from the germline V gene. CDR3: CASSVSGTASGNTIYF. CDR3 in DNA: TGTGCCAGCAGCGTTTCCGGGACAGCATCTGGAAACACCATATATTTT. The variable domain in full, with the rest retrieved from reference TRBV9 and TRBJ1-3, is DSGVTQTPKHLITATGQRVTLRCSPRSGDLSVYWYQQSLDQGLQFLIQYYNGEERAKGNILERFSAQQFPDLHSELNLSSLELGDSALYFCASSVSGTASGNTIYFGEGSWLTVV.

The rearrangement joins TRBV19 to TRBJ1-5, with a possible D match to TRBD1 (6 bases). Trimming left V 2 bases short and J 5 bases short, with 13 bases between. The germline V gene encodes CDR1 LNHDA and CDR2 SQIVND (reference sequence). The CDR3 length is 15 residues. The CDR3 is CASSIIRGPDQPQHF. The CDR3 DNA is TGTGCCAGTAGTATAATCAGGGGCCCCGATCAGCCCCAGCATTTT.

The chain uses TRBV27 and TRBJ2-7; a possible D gene is TRBD2 (6 bases). The CDR3 consists of 16 residues. Germline V gives CDR1 MNHEY, CDR2 SMNVEV (reference sequence). V dropped 5 bases and J dropped 3 bases, with 20 bases sitting between them. The CDR3 bases are TGTGCCAGCAGTACCCCCGGAGGGAAGACCGTCTACGAGCAGTACTTC. Residues: CASSTPGGKTVYEQYF.

The chain joins TRBV10-3 to TRBJ2-1; 7 bases are a match to TRBD2. V shed 11 bases, J shed 8 bases, and the junction held 15 bases outside the gene matches. CDR3 length equals 14 residues. Germline values: CDR1 ENHRY, CDR2 SYGVKD. DNA for the CDR3: TGTGCCTCCAGACCCGGACTAGATTCACATGAGCAGTTCTTC. Its protein is CASRPGLDSHEQFF.

This chain's CDR3 is CASSPQPTEREQYF. The CDR3 nucleotides are TGTGCCAGCTCACCCCAGCCAACCGAGCGCGAGCAGTACTTC. The chain has TRBV18 and TRBJ2-7; no clear D. V lost 3 bases to trimming and J lost 6 bases, with 15 bases between them. This CDR3 is 14 amino acids long. From germline, CDR1 is KGHSH and CDR2 LQKENI. Variable domain in full (rest from reference TRBV18 and TRBJ2-7): NAGVMQNPRHLVRRRGQEARLRCSPMKGHSHVYWYRQLPEEGLKFMVYLQKENIIDESGMPKERFSAEFPKEGPSILRIQQVVRGDSAAYFCASSPQPTEREQYFGPGTRLTVT.

About this clone: Relative to the germline gene, one junction end is altered; a read error may explain this. The V and J genes are TRBV7-9 and TRBJ2-5; D may be TRBD1 (6 bases). CDR1 SEHNR and CDR2 FQNEAQ come from the germline V gene (reference sequence). This CDR3 contains 14 residues. CDR3 sequence (DNA): TGTTCCAGCAGCGTACGGACAGAGGGAGAGACCCAGTACTTC. It codes for CSSSVRTEGETQYF.

This chain connects TRBV5-6 to TRBJ1-4; no firm D call. The germline CDR1 and CDR2 sequences are SGHDT and YYEEEE. The CDR3 extends over 15 amino acids. The V end was cut by 2 bases, the J end by 0 bases, with 8 bases between. DNA for the CDR3: TGTGCCAGCAGCTTCGGGAGCCCAACTAATGAAAAACTGTTTTTT. Translated, it gives CASSFGSPTNEKLFF.

This clone has a handful of counts. The rearrangement uses TRBV9 and TRBJ1-2, with D unclear. The CDR3 has 14 amino acids. V was trimmed by 0 bases and J by 4 bases, leaving 10 bases between them. CDR1 and CDR2 (germline): SGDLS, YYNGEE. The CDR3 reads CASSVAPQSYGYTF. The CDR3 nucleotides read TGTGCCAGCAGCGTAGCTCCCCAGTCCTATGGCTACACCTTC.

This chain links TRBV6-5 with TRBJ2-3; 8 bases map to TRBD2. Germline V lookup: CDR1 MNHEY, CDR2 SVGAGI. The CDR3 is made up of 16 amino acids. V trimming: 0 bases; J trimming: 3 bases; junction bases outside the gene matches: 5. The CDR3 bases are TGTGCCAGCAGTTACTCGTCGGGAGGGTTAACAGATACGCAGTATTTT. This translates into CASSYSSGGLTDTQYF.

This clone was recorded only once. The rearrangement links TRBV9 to TRBJ1-2; perhaps TRBD1 as D (6 bases). Germline V gene sequence: CDR1 SGDLS, CDR2 YYNGEE. V gave up 0 bases and J gave up 2 bases, with 14 bases separating them. There are 16 residues in the CDR3. CDR3 nucleotide sequence: TGTGCCAGCAGCGTAGGAAGAGGGGGGGGAAACTATGGCTACACCTTC. It is translated as CASSVGRGGGNYGYTF.

The V and J genes are TRBV2 and TRBJ1-2; tentatively, D is TRBD1 (6 bases). The CDR3 has 13 residues. Per the germline V gene, CDR1 is SNHLY and CDR2 is FYNNEI. V lost 6 bases and J 5 bases, leaving 13 bases between the germline ends. The CDR3 loop is CASSRVGQYGYTF. The CDR3 nucleotides are TGTGCCAGCAGCAGGGTTGGACAGTATGGCTACACCTTC. Complete variable domain (other parts from reference TRBV2 and TRBJ1-2): EPEVTQTPSHQVTQMGQEVILRCVPISNHLYFYWYRQILGQKVEFLVSFYNNEISEKSEIFDDQFSVERPDGSNFTLKIRSTKLEDSAMYFCASSRVGQYGYTFGSGTRLTVV.

For the CDR3, the DNA is TGTGCCAGCAGCAAAGCGTCGAATAATGGACGGGGAGGGAGCATCTACGAGCAGTACTTC. Residues: CASSKASNNGRGGSIYEQYF. This sequence joins TRBV21-1 and TRBJ2-7; TRBD2 is the table's D call, not checked against the DNA. TRBV21-1 is classified as a pseudogene. The CDR3 has 20 amino acids.

The chain combines TRBV5-4 with TRBJ2-7; TRBD2 matches at 13 bases. Germline lookup yields CDR1 SGHNT and CDR2 YYREEE (reference sequence). The CDR3 runs 15 residues. The trim removed 5 bases at V and 4 bases at J, leaving 6 bases unmatched. CDR3 in amino acids: CASRPGLAGLYEQYF. DNA of the CDR3: TGTGCCAGCAGACCGGGACTAGCGGGACTATACGAGCAGTACTTC.

This clone was found once. CDR3 amino acids: CASSPGRDTDTQYF. The CDR3 DNA follows: TGCGCCAGCAGCCCGGGGAGAGACACAGATACGCAGTATTTT. The rearrangement links TRBV5-1 to TRBJ2-3; weak D call: TRBD2 (5 bases). Germline CDR1 reads SGHRS; CDR2 reads YFSETQ. Trimming left V 4 bases short and J 2 bases short, with 11 bases between. CDR3 size: 14 residues.

The CDR3 DNA sequence: TGTGCCAGCAGCTTAGACAGGGGGACTGAAGCTTTCTTT. The encoded protein is CASSLDRGTEAFF. The V call is TRBV7-8, the J call TRBJ1-1; TRBD1 matches at 8 bases. The V segment lost 1 base and the J segment 5 bases; nucleotides outside the gene matches: 0. This CDR3 has 13 amino acids. From germline, CDR1 is SGHVS and CDR2 FQNEAQ.

This sequence joins TRBV27 and TRBJ1-4; 12 bases are a match to TRBD1. Germline values: CDR1 MNHEY, CDR2 SMNVEV (reference sequence). The V segment lost 5 bases and the J segment 7 bases; nucleotides outside the gene matches: 11. The CDR3 is 17 residues long. The CDR3 here is CASSMNGGQGAREKLFF. The CDR3 nucleotides read TGTGCCAGCAGTATGAATGGGGGACAGGGGGCGCGTGAAAAACTGTTTTTT.